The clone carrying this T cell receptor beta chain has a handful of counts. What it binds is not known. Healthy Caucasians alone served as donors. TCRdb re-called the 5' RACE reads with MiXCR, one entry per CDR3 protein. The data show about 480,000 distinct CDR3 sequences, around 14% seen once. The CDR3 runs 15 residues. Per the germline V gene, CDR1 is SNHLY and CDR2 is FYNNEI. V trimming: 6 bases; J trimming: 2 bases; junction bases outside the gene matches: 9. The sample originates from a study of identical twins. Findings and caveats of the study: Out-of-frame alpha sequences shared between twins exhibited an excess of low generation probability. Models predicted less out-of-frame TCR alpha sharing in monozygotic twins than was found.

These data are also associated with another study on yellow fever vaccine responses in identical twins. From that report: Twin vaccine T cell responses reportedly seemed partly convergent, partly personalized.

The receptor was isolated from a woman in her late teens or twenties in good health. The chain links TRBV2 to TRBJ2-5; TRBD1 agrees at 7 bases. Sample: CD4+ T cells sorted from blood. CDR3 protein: CASSPLGTVQETQYF. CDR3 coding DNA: TGTGCCAGCAGCCCCCTCGGGACAGTTCAAGAGACCCAGTACTTC.